What follows are 24 T cell receptor beta chains derived from one specimen sequenced in a study of T cell changes during pregnancy in multiple sclerosis. The method was immunoSEQ multiplex PCR; TCRdb's version includes in-frame clones alone and lacks a portion of them. The sample has approximately 30,000 clones; around nine tenths are singletons. The sequencing used CD4+ T cells from peripheral blood mononuclear cells, collected in the first trimester of pregnancy. The receptors were sampled from a female donor in good health, enrolled as a control in a pregnancy study.

This CDR3 reads CASSFSPTGGDREKLFF. DNA for the CDR3: TGTGCCAGCAGTTTCTCTCCTACAGGGGGCGATCGTGAAAAACTGTTTTTT. The chain links TRBV28 to TRBJ1-4; 9 bases match TRBD1. This CDR3 is 17 amino acids long. Per the germline V gene, CDR1 is MDHEN and CDR2 is SYDVKM. V shed 3 bases and J 7 bases; nucleotides not matched to a gene: 12.

The CDR3 spells CASSSLRGGKGNQPQHF. The CDR3 region has the DNA TGTGCCAGCAGCTCCCTCCGGGGGGGAAAAGGTAATCAGCCCCAGCATTTT. The chain employs TRBV5-6 and TRBJ1-5; D might be TRBD1 (5 bases). The CDR3 has 17 residues. With 3 bases removed from V and 4 bases from J, the gap between germline ends came to 20 bases. The germline gives CDR1 SGHDT, CDR2 YYEEEE. Filled out from reference TRBV5-6 and TRBJ1-5, the complete variable domain reads DAGVTQSPTHLIKTRGQQVTLRCSPKSGHDTVSWYQQALGQGPQFIFQYYEEEERQRGNFPDRFSGHQFPNYSSELNVNALLLGDSALYLCASSSLRGGKGNQPQHFGDGTRLSIL.

The chain has TRBV6-5 and TRBJ2-1, with D possibly being TRBD1 (6 bases). Germline V gives CDR1 MNHEY, CDR2 SVGAGI. The ends were cut back, 0 bases at V and 1 base at J, with 10 bases in the middle. This CDR3 comprises 16 residues. CDR3 loop: CASSYSKGGSYNEQFF. The CDR3 DNA reads as TGTGCCAGCAGTTACTCGAAAGGGGGTTCCTACAATGAGCAGTTCTTC.

The chain carries TRBV11-3 and TRBJ2-5; maybe TRBD1 (5 bases). This CDR3 comprises 13 residues. With 5 bases removed from V and 5 bases from J, the gap between germline ends came to 12 bases. CDR1 and CDR2 (germline): SGHNT, YENEEA. CDR3 nucleotides: TGTGCCAGCAGCCAGGGTTCCGGGGAGACCCAGTACTTC. It specifies CASSQGSGETQYF. Using reference TRBV11-3 and TRBJ2-5 for the parts outside the CDR3, the full variable domain is EAGVVQSPRYKIIEKKQPVAFWCNPISGHNTLYWYLQNLGQGPELLIRYENEEAVDDSQLPKDRFSAERLKGVDSTLKIQPAELGDSAVYLCASSQGSGETQYFGPGTRLLVL.

J is TRBJ1-5 and V is TRBV27; D is perhaps TRBD1 (6 bases). Germline CDR1 reads MNHEY; CDR2 reads SMNVEV (reference sequence). Trimming pared 5 bases from V and 1 base from J, leaving 12 bases between. The CDR3 runs 15 residues. This CDR3 reads CASSPTGQSNQPQHF. Here the CDR3 DNA reads TGTGCCAGCAGTCCGACAGGTCAGAGCAATCAGCCCCAGCATTTT.

V is TRBV11-2 and J is TRBJ1-5, with a possible D match to TRBD1 (5 bases). The CDR3 spans 18 residues. The germline V gene encodes CDR1 SGHAT and CDR2 FQNNGV. The V and J ends lost 2 bases and 5 bases respectively, with 22 bases between them. This chain's CDR3 is CASSLPTHSDIPYQPQHF. CDR3 nucleotides: TGTGCCAGCAGCTTACCGACTCACTCGGACATACCCTATCAGCCCCAGCATTTT.

A word on this clone: Other DNA sequences within the sample encode an identical CDR3. This rearrangement joins TRBV11-2 to TRBJ2-7, with 12 bases identical to TRBD2. The CDR3 spans 19 residues. The germline V gene has CDR1 SGHAT and CDR2 FQNNGV. The junction had 13 bases not matched to a gene; V was cut back by 1 base and J by 3 bases. The CDR3 DNA reads as TGTGCCAGCAGCTTAGGCTTTACGTCTAGCGGGAGGGCCAACTACGAGCAGTACTTC. Its translation: CASSLGFTSSGRANYEQYF.

The V gene is TRBV28, the J gene TRBJ2-7, with D possibly being TRBD2 (6 bases). CDR3 length equals 16 residues. Looked up from germline, CDR1 is MDHEN and CDR2 is SYDVKM. V gave up 6 bases and J gave up 0 bases, with 18 bases separating them. The CDR3 DNA sequence: TGTGCCAGCAGGACCCGCCAGGGAGGCGGCTCCTACGAGCAGTACTTC. It is translated as CASRTRQGGGSYEQYF.

J is TRBJ2-6 and V is TRBV5-6, with TRBD1 identical over 9 bases. The CDR3 extends over 16 amino acids. Germline loops: CDR1 SGHDT, CDR2 YYEEEE. V shed 4 bases and J 5 bases; nucleotides not matched to a gene: 7. As DNA, the CDR3 is TGTGCCAGCAGCGTCGGACAGGGGATCTGGGCCAACGTCCTGACTTTC. Protein product: CASSVGQGIWANVLTF.

The chain carries TRBV30 and TRBJ2-7; D may be TRBD2 (5 bases). The germline CDR1 and CDR2 sequences are GTSNPN and SVGIG (reference sequence). Trimming removed 4 bases from V and 9 bases from J, with 16 bases in between. This CDR3 is built from 12 residues. Written as DNA, the CDR3 is TGTGCCTGGAATTTAGAGGGTTCGGGGCAGTACTTC. It encodes CAWNLEGSGQYF.

In this sample, this clone turned up once. This rearrangement joins TRBV15 to TRBJ2-1; tentative D call: TRBD2 (5 bases). This CDR3 contains 14 residues. Trimming took off 8 bases at V and 6 bases at J, with 17 bases between the two ends. Per germline, CDR1 LNHNV and CDR2 YYDKDF (reference sequence). CDR3 protein: CATGWRRSGNEQFF. CDR3 in DNA: TGTGCCACCGGGTGGCGGAGGTCGGGCAATGAGCAGTTCTTC.

The rearrangement joins TRBV7-2 to TRBJ2-7; tentative D call: TRBD2 (6 bases). Germline V gives CDR1 SGHTA, CDR2 FQGNSA. CDR3 length: 14 amino acids. V was shortened by 3 bases and J by 4 bases, with 13 bases between the two germline ends. The CDR3 sequence: CASSFGGGGYEQYF. In DNA, the CDR3 is TGTGCCAGCAGCTTTGGGGGAGGTGGGTACGAGCAGTACTTC.

This clone was observed a few times. The chain has TRBV20-1 and TRBJ1-1; TRBD1 is a possible D gene (6 bases). V gave up 6 bases and J gave up 10 bases, with 12 bases separating them. CDR1 is DFQATT, CDR2 SNEGSKA, per germline (reference sequence). This CDR3 has 10 amino acids. The CDR3 region is CSAPRGTAFF. CDR3 nucleotides: TGCAGTGCGCCCAGGGGAACAGCTTTCTTT.

The chain has TRBV9 and TRBJ2-3; 13 positions agree with TRBD2. V lost 6 bases and J lost 6; bases outside the gene matches: 7. The CDR3 loop spans 15 amino acids. From germline, CDR1 is SGDLS and CDR2 YYNGEE. The CDR3 DNA is TGTGCCAGCAACTTACTAGCGGGGGGGGGCGATACGCAGTATTTT. This gives the protein CASNLLAGGGDTQYF.

The chain's CDR3 is CASNDRGSETQYF. The CDR3 DNA follows: TGCGCCAGCAACGACCGGGGGTCAGAGACCCAGTACTTC. The genes are TRBV10-2 and TRBJ2-5, with a tentative D call TRBD2 (6 bases). The CDR3 sequence is 13 residues long. Germline CDR1 and CDR2: WSHSY and SAAADI. Trimming removed 7 bases at V and 4 bases at J, with 13 bases between.

The V gene is TRBV11-2, the J gene TRBJ2-7, with D tentatively TRBD2 (6 bases). Trimming took 5 bases from V and 5 from J, leaving 16 bases between them. The CDR3 is 14 residues long. From germline, CDR1 is SGHAT and CDR2 FQNNGV. CDR3: CASSDRGSGDEQYF. The CDR3 DNA follows: TGTGCCAGCAGCGACCGGGGATCGGGGGACGAGCAGTACTTC. Together with reference TRBV11-2 and TRBJ2-7, the CDR3 gives the full variable domain: EAGVAQSPRYKIIEKRQSVAFWCNPISGHATLYWYQQILGQGPKLLIQFQNNGVVDDSQLPKDRFSAERLKGVDSTLKIQPAKLEDSAVYLCASSDRGSGDEQYFGPGTRLTVT.

The V call is TRBV18, the J call TRBJ2-7; 11 nucleotides agree with TRBD2. From germline, CDR1 is KGHSH and CDR2 LQKENI. This CDR3 is built from 14 residues. V trimming: 3 bases; J trimming: 3 bases; junction bases outside the gene matches: 1. The CDR3 here is CASSPTSGGYEQYF. The CDR3, as DNA: TGTGCCAGCTCACCTACTAGCGGGGGCTACGAGCAGTACTTC.

This clone was recorded a few times. The chain carries TRBV10-2 and TRBJ2-6, with TRBD1 as a possible D gene (5 bases). The CDR3 is made up of 16 amino acids. In germline, CDR1 is WSHSY, CDR2 SAAADI. With 3 bases removed from V and 0 bases from J, the gap between germline ends came to 9 bases. CDR3 region: CASSDDRTSGANVLTF. The CDR3 nucleotides read TGCGCCAGCAGTGATGACAGAACCTCTGGGGCCAACGTCCTGACTTTC.

This clone was seen only once. This chain connects TRBV13 to TRBJ2-5; the D gene is possibly TRBD1 (6 bases). The CDR3 contains 12 residues. Per the germline V gene, CDR1 is PRHDT and CDR2 is FYEKMQ (reference sequence). V lost 5 bases and J lost 2, with 6 bases in between. The CDR3 DNA is TGTGCCAGCAGCCAGGGGCAAGAGACCCAGTACTTC. The encoded protein is CASSQGQETQYF. The entire variable domain, with the rest obtained from reference TRBV13 and TRBJ2-5, is as follows: AAGVIQSPRHLIKEKRETATLKCYPIPRHDTVYWYQQGPGQDPQFLISFYEKMQSDKGSIPDRFSAQQFSDYHSELNMSSLELGDSALYFCASSQGQETQYFGPGTRLLVL.

There are a few counts of this clone. This chain uses TRBV2 with TRBJ2-7, with 7 bases lining up with TRBD1. Germline V gene data show CDR1 as SNHLY and CDR2 as FYNNEI. J gave up 1 base and V 8 bases, and 11 bases lay outside the gene matches. The CDR3 runs 15 residues. In DNA form, the CDR3 reads TGTGCCAGCGCTCCCGGGGAGACAGGGTCCTACGAGCAGTACTTC. This encodes CASAPGETGSYEQYF.

The J gene is TRBJ2-1, the V gene TRBV7-2; 8 bases are shared with TRBD2. The CDR3 runs 14 residues. V shed 5 bases and J 6 bases; nucleotides not matched to a gene: 6. Germline V gene lookup returns CDR1 SGHTA and CDR2 FQGNSA. CDR3 sequence (DNA): TGTGCCAGCAGCCTAAGCGGGAGCGGCAATGAGCAGTTCTTC. Translation gives CASSLSGSGNEQFF.

The chain recombines TRBV6-1 with TRBJ2-1; 16 nucleotides line up with TRBD2. Germline V gene sequence: CDR1 MNHNS, CDR2 SASEGT. This CDR3 region has 15 residues. The trim removed 6 bases at V and 10 bases at J, leaving 6 bases unmatched. CDR3 sequence (DNA): TGTGCCAGCAGCTACGGGACTAGCGGGAGGGGCGAGCAGTTCTTC. Translated: CASSYGTSGRGEQFF.

This clone was seen a handful of times. The gene calls are TRBV6-5 and TRBJ2-3, with D perhaps matching TRBD2 (5 bases). The germline V gene has CDR1 MNHEY and CDR2 SVGAGI. V was shortened by 6 bases and J by 5 bases, with 12 bases between the two germline ends. The CDR3 is 13 amino acids. The CDR3 sequence: CASSRRERDTQYF. CDR3 nucleotide sequence: TGTGCCAGCAGCCGTAGGGAGCGAGATACGCAGTATTTT.

This clone was seen once. The V gene is TRBV28, the J gene TRBJ1-5; TRBD1 might be the D (5 bases). Germline values: CDR1 MDHEN, CDR2 SYDVKM. The CDR3 is 14 amino acids. Trimming cost V 5 bases and J 3 bases, with 11 bases left between them. CDR3 region: CASSPGGYNQPQHF. The CDR3 nucleotides are TGTGCCAGCAGTCCCGGGGGGTACAATCAGCCCCAGCATTTT.